Sequencing of this TCR beta chain was carried out in a study of prognosis after radiotherapy for stage I lung cancer. Study at large: No patient was treated with concurrent therapy while undergoing stereotactic body radiotherapy.

TCR beta CDR3 was amplified from genomic DNA by two-round multiplex PCR. Primers targeting each individual TRBV and TRBJ gene were applied in first-round PCR. TCRdb redid the calling of the multiplex PCR reads with MiXCR, one entry per CDR3 protein. Of about 14,000 distinct CDR3 sequences in the sample, 28% are singletons; the top ten hold less than 14%. Findings and limits, study-wide: Patients with distant metastases had lower Shannon entropy after stereotactic body radiation therapy. Before stereotactic body radiation therapy the median unique TCR clone count was fewer than 11,000, and afterwards it fell to approximately 6,900.

The germline V and J ends were trimmed by 6 bases and 2 bases, with 13 bases remaining between them. The CDR3 contains 14 residues. Per germline, CDR1 MRHNA and CDR2 SNTAGT. This clonotype was found many times. Antigen unknown. This receptor was taken from a donor over 45 with non-small cell lung cancer. The input for sequencing was PBMCs, taken before or after stereotactic body radiation therapy (not recorded which). The chain has TRBV6-4 and TRBJ1-1; a weak D match, TRBD1 (5 bases). The DNA for the CDR3 is TGTGCCAGCAGCCCGGGGGGGGTAAACACTGAAGCTTTCTTT. Its translation: CASSPGGVNTEAFF.